Sequencing of this TCR beta chain was carried out in a study of radiation and T cells in renal cell carcinoma. The overall study: Nephrectomy followed 15 Gy stereotactic body radiation by 4 weeks. Study-wide results and limits: No pretreatment tumor biopsies were available for baseline clonotypes.

The data were produced by immunoSEQ multiplex PCR, yet TCRdb's version contains in-frame clones alone and is incomplete. The sample has 100,000 to 150,000 clones, 88% seen once. This clone was observed a handful of times. What it binds is unknown. The germline V gene has CDR1 SGHRS and CDR2 YFSETQ. Trimming removed 3 bases at V and 5 bases at J, with 18 bases between. The CDR3 runs 15 residues. Specified time point: blood 2 weeks post-SBRT. The treatment denotes: 15 Gy SBRT to primary tumor, nephrectomy 4 weeks later. Material: blood, obtained from a patient whose treatment included radiotherapy and nephrectomy. The clonotype was recovered from a woman aged 70 to 79 with renal cell carcinoma. This sequence joins TRBV5-1 and TRBJ2-7; no clear D. CDR3 coding DNA: TGCGCCAGCAGCTCAAATCCCGTAAACCTGGACGAGCAGTACTTC. It translates to CASSSNPVNLDEQYF.